The 24 T cell receptor beta chains below come from one sample, sequenced in a study of identical twins. TCRdb independently ran MiXCR on the 5' RACE reads; one entry per CDR3 protein. This sample carries about 720,000 distinct CDR3 sequences, 8.5% to 9% of them seen once, and the ten largest clones take roughly 0.97%. These data are also associated with another study on yellow fever vaccine responses in identical twins.

The specimen was PBMCs. These receptors were collected from a woman aged 18-29 years in good health.

The table lists this clonotype with many counts. This chain joins TRBV5-1 and TRBJ2-1; weak D call: TRBD2 (6 bases). CDR3 size: 15 residues. Germline CDR1 and CDR2: SGHRS and YFSETQ. V was shortened by 1 base and J by 7 bases, with 15 bases between the two germline ends. The CDR3 nucleotides are TGCGCCAGCAGCTTGTGGCGGGACCCTTCAAATGAGCAGTTCTTC. It encodes CASSLWRDPSNEQFF.

This clonotype has more than one count but fewer than ten. This rearrangement joins TRBV28 to TRBJ1-5, with 9 bases fitting TRBD1. Germline loops: CDR1 MDHEN, CDR2 SYDVKM. This CDR3 region has 15 residues. The J segment lost 9 bases and the V segment lost 1 base, leaving 7 bases of the junction unmatched. CDR3 sequence (DNA): TGTGCCAGCAGTTTATACGCGGGACAGGGCGGGCCCCAGCATTTT. This codes for CASSLYAGQGGPQHF.

This clonotype has only a few counts. J is TRBJ2-4 and V is TRBV12-3 or TRBV12-4; 11 bases line up with TRBD1. This CDR3 spans 16 amino acids. V was clipped by 4 bases and J by 0 bases; unmatched bases: 2. The CDR3 DNA sequence: TGTGCCAGCAGTTGGACAGGGGGCCTAGCCAAAAACATTCAGTACTTC. Protein: CASSWTGGLAKNIQYF.

The chain recombines TRBV12-3 or TRBV12-4 with TRBJ2-5; the D call may be TRBD1 or TRBD2 (5 bases each). Trimming stripped 6 bases from V and 4 bases from J, with 21 bases between. The CDR3 spans 16 residues. The CDR3 nucleotides are TGTGCCAGCAGCGCCCAATTGACCGGGACGGTAGAGACCCAGTACTTC. Residues: CASSAQLTGTVETQYF.

This clonotype was counted at least ten times. This chain uses TRBV12-3 or TRBV12-4 with TRBJ2-7; D gene uncertain. V was clipped by 6 bases and J by 1 base, with 16 bases between them. The CDR3 is 15 residues long. CDR3 DNA: TGTGCCAGCAGCCGAGGTCTAGTCTTGTCCTACGAGCAGTACTTC. Translating gives CASSRGLVLSYEQYF.

J is TRBJ2-1 and V is TRBV5-8, with D possibly being TRBD2 (6 bases). Germline assignment: CDR1 SGHTS and CDR2 YDEGEE. This CDR3 spans 12 amino acids. V lost 7 bases, J lost 15 bases, and 20 bases lay in between. CDR3 DNA: TGTGCCAGCCGGAGGGGCAGTTCCTTTTGGTTCTTC. Protein: CASRRGSSFWFF.

This clonotype came up a few times. V and J are TRBV7-9 and TRBJ1-1; 8 bases agree with TRBD1. Germline CDR1 is SEHNR and CDR2 is FQNEAQ (reference sequence). V dropped 4 bases and J dropped 3; count of bases not matched to a gene: 10. This CDR3 region has 16 residues. The CDR3 DNA is TGTGCCAGCAGCTCCGGCAGGGGGCTTTTGGACACTGAAGCTTTCTTT. Protein sequence: CASSSGRGLLDTEAFF.

The rearrangement links TRBV7-9 to TRBJ2-7; D may be TRBD1 (6 bases). Germline CDR1 is SEHNR and CDR2 is FQNEAQ (reference sequence). Trimming took off 3 bases at V and 3 bases at J, with 9 bases between the two ends. The CDR3 is 13 residues long. CDR3 in DNA: TGTGCCAGCAGCTTCGCAGGGGTCTACGAGCAGTACTTC. This sequence encodes CASSFAGVYEQYF.

The chain couples TRBV20-1 to TRBJ2-3, with 11 bases fitting TRBD2. The CDR3 is 17 amino acids. Germline V lookup: CDR1 DFQATT, CDR2 SNEGSKA (reference sequence). Unmatched junction bases numbered 16, after V lost 6 bases and J lost 5 bases. Here the CDR3 reads CSARRNARLAGRDTQYF. The DNA of the CDR3 is TGCAGTGCCAGACGGAATGCAAGACTAGCGGGGAGAGATACGCAGTATTTT.

This clonotype appeared a few times. V usage is TRBV6-2 or TRBV6-3 and J usage is TRBJ2-7, with 8 bases matching TRBD2. The CDR3 runs to 14 residues. V was pared by 2 bases and J by 6 bases, with 6 bases of the junction left unmatched. CDR1 is MNHEY and CDR2 is SVGEGT in the germline V gene. This chain's CDR3 is CASSYGIAGSEQYF. CDR3 DNA sequence: TGTGCCAGCAGTTACGGGATAGCGGGGTCCGAGCAGTACTTC.

The DNA of the CDR3 is TGCAGTGCTAGCGACAGGGGAGCTAACTATGGCTACACCTTC. It is translated as CSASDRGANYGYTF. V gene TRBV20-1 combines with J gene TRBJ1-2; 8 bases align to TRBD1. Germline CDR1 and CDR2: DFQATT and SNEGSKA (reference sequence). This CDR3 spans 14 amino acids. Unmatched junction bases numbered 3, after V lost 3 bases and J lost 0 bases.

This clonotype was found a few times. The V and J genes are TRBV12-3 or TRBV12-4 and TRBJ2-3; TRBD1 might be the D (6 bases). The CDR3 is 12 amino acids. V was clipped by 7 bases and J by 4 bases, with 9 bases between them. The CDR3 spells CASTEGADTQYF. The CDR3 DNA is TGTGCCAGCACCGAGGGGGCAGATACGCAGTATTTT.

This clonotype was detected only a few times. The J gene is TRBJ2-3, the V gene TRBV28, with TRBD1 matching over 11 bases. Looked up from germline, CDR1 is MDHEN and CDR2 is SYDVKM. The V gene end was trimmed by 6 bases and the J gene end by 4 bases; junction bases not matched to a gene: 9. The CDR3 sequence is 16 residues long. CDR3 in DNA: TGTGCCAGCAGACTCAGGGGACAGGGGGTTCCAGATACGCAGTATTTT. It specifies CASRLRGQGVPDTQYF.

Many counts were recorded for this clonotype. V usage is TRBV6-6 and J usage is TRBJ2-3, with D perhaps matching TRBD1 (6 bases). CDR3 length equals 14 residues. V was pared by 8 bases and J by 4 bases, with 16 bases between. Germline CDR1 MNHNY, CDR2 SVGAGI (reference sequence). CDR3 DNA: TGTGCCAGCTTCCGGGACAAAGGGTCAGATACGCAGTATTTT. Its protein product is CASFRDKGSDTQYF.

There are many counts of this clonotype. The chain has TRBV15 and TRBJ2-3; the match to TRBD1 covers 8 bases. CDR3 length equals 16 residues. Germline CDR1 and CDR2: LNHNV and YYDKDF (reference sequence). The trim removed 1 base at V and 5 bases at J, leaving 8 bases unmatched. The CDR3 reads CATSRVQGADKDTQYF. The CDR3 DNA sequence: TGTGCCACCAGCAGAGTCCAGGGGGCAGATAAAGATACGCAGTATTTT.

The sample holds many counts of this clonotype. The J gene is TRBJ2-5, the V gene TRBV9, with D perhaps TRBD1 (5 bases). The V gene lost 3 bases and the J gene lost 2 bases, with 11 bases spanning the gap. CDR1 SGDLS and CDR2 YYNGEE come from the germline V gene. The CDR3 contains 14 residues. The CDR3 DNA follows: TGTGCCAGCAGCGGTACAGGTTCGCAAGAGACCCAGTACTTC. The encoded protein is CASSGTGSQETQYF.

V is TRBV11-2 and J is TRBJ2-1, with D possibly being TRBD2 (5 bases). CDR1 is SGHAT and CDR2 is FQNNGV in the germline V gene. V was clipped by 4 bases and J by 0 bases, with 22 bases between them. The CDR3 sequence is 19 residues long. The CDR3 protein is CASSSPSSVAGPSYNEQFF. CDR3 DNA: TGTGCCAGCAGCTCCCCGTCGAGCGTGGCGGGTCCCTCCTACAATGAGCAGTTCTTC.

The table lists this clonotype with many counts. The chain couples TRBV20-1 to TRBJ1-5; TRBD1 matches 8 bases. Trimming cost V 5 bases and J 2 bases; bases outside gene matches: 5. This CDR3 contains 14 residues. CDR1 DFQATT and CDR2 SNEGSKA come from the germline V gene (reference sequence). The CDR3 loop reads CSAPGGEGNQPQHF. In DNA form, the CDR3 reads TGCAGTGCTCCAGGGGGCGAGGGCAATCAGCCCCAGCATTTT.

This rearrangement joins TRBV20-1 to TRBJ2-5; the match to TRBD2 covers 15 bases. The CDR3 has 16 residues. Unmatched junction bases numbered 4, after V lost 5 bases and J lost 0 bases. Germline assignment: CDR1 DFQATT and CDR2 SNEGSKA (reference sequence). CDR3 loop: CSAEGTSGGYQETQYF. The CDR3 coding sequence is TGCAGTGCTGAGGGGACTAGCGGGGGGTACCAAGAGACCCAGTACTTC.

The chain employs TRBV20-1 and TRBJ2-1; 7 nucleotides align to TRBD2. With V trimmed by 4 bases and J by 5 bases, 17 bases remained unmatched. The CDR3 extends over 17 amino acids. CDR1 and CDR2 from the germline V gene are DFQATT and SNEGSKA (reference sequence). CDR3 residues: CSATGGVAGEVDNEQFF. CDR3 nucleotides: TGCAGTGCTACTGGAGGGGTCGCGGGAGAAGTTGACAATGAGCAGTTCTTC.

This chain joins TRBV7-3 and TRBJ2-6; D might be TRBD2 (5 bases). The CDR3 runs 19 residues. Deletions cut 1 base from V and 0 bases from J, with 16 bases between. Germline lookup yields CDR1 SGHTA and CDR2 FQGTGA. CDR3 in amino acids: CASSLRAEATYSGANVLTF. The DNA of the CDR3 is TGTGCCAGCAGCTTAAGGGCGGAGGCGACCTACTCTGGGGCCAACGTCCTGACTTTC.

This chain links TRBV6-1 with TRBJ2-7; no clear D gene. CDR3 length: 13 residues. In germline, CDR1 is MNHNS, CDR2 SASEGT. The V end was cut by 8 bases, the J end by 0 bases, with 11 bases between. The CDR3 DNA reads as TGTGCCAGCCGGGTCAGATCCTCCTACGAGCAGTACTTC. Translation gives CASRVRSSYEQYF.

The chain couples TRBV29-1 to TRBJ2-1; D ambiguous. Germline lookup yields CDR1 SQVTM and CDR2 ANQGSEA. The V end lost 5 bases, the J end lost 9 bases, and 14 bases lay between the germline ends. The CDR3 loop spans 12 amino acids. In DNA, the CDR3 is TGCAGCGTTACCCCCGGAGTAGGTGAGCAGTTCTTC. It specifies CSVTPGVGEQFF.

The chain couples TRBV11-2 to TRBJ2-3; 11 bases match TRBD2. The J segment lost 6 bases and the V segment lost 0 bases, leaving 11 bases of the junction unmatched. The germline gives CDR1 SGHAT, CDR2 FQNNGV. This CDR3 comprises 18 residues. CDR3 loop: CASSLDLLAGVRGDTQYF. The DNA of the CDR3 is TGTGCCAGCAGCTTAGACCTACTAGCGGGGGTCCGCGGCGATACGCAGTATTTT.